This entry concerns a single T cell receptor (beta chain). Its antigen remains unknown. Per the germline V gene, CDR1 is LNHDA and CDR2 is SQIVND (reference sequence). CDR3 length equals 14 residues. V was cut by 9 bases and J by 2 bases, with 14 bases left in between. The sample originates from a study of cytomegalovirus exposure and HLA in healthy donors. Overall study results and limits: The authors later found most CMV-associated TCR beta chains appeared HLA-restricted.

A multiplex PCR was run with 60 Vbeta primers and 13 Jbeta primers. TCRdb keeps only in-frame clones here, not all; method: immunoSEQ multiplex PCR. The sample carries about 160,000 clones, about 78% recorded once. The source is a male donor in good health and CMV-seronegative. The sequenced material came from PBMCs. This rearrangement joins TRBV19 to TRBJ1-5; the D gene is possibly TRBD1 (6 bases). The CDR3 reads CASVDRFGNQPQHF. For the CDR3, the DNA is TGTGCCAGCGTAGACAGGTTCGGCAATCAGCCCCAGCATTTT.